The 22 T cell receptor beta chains listed next were all sequenced from one sample in a study of T cell changes during pregnancy in multiple sclerosis (dated by TCRdb to 2018 to 2020). The library came from the immunoSEQ multiplex PCR assay. In TCRdb, the immuneACCESS table is reduced to in-frame sequences with V and J assigned. These tables do not hold every clone; where another copy was compared, an unresolved V gene accounts for under half, and the others remain unexplained. The sample yields more than 45,000 clones; 92% were counted once. The ten largest clones take up 0.6% to 0.7% of the sample. The starting material was CD4+ T cells from peripheral blood mononuclear cells, obtained after pregnancy. These receptors came from a female donor with multiple sclerosis, enrolled in a pregnancy study.

For the CDR3, the DNA is TGTGCCAGTTCCTCGGGGTGGCAAAGGAACACTGAAGCTTTCTTT. It codes for CASSSGWQRNTEAFF. The V and J genes are TRBV19 and TRBJ1-1; D gene unclear. The CDR3 extends over 15 amino acids. Germline V gene lookup returns CDR1 LNHDA and CDR2 SQIVND (reference sequence). With 8 bases removed from V and 1 base from J, the gap between germline ends came to 17 bases. The whole variable domain, remainder taken from reference TRBV19 and TRBJ1-1, is DGGITQSPKYLFRKEGQNVTLSCEQNLNHDAMYWYRQDPGQGLRLIYYSQIVNDFQKGDIAEGYSVSREKKESFPLTVTSAQKNPTAFYLCASSSGWQRNTEAFFGQGTRLTVV.

The DNA of the CDR3 is TGTGCTAGTGGATCCCGCCGGGCCGGGGAGCTGTTTTTT. It specifies CASGSRRAGELFF. The chain carries TRBV12-5 and TRBJ2-2; D unresolved. V was pared by 6 bases and J by 6 bases, with 11 bases between. CDR1 is LGHNT and CDR2 is FRNRAP in the germline V gene. The CDR3 length is 13 residues.

The V gene is TRBV10-1, the J gene TRBJ1-2; TRBD1 agrees at 7 bases. CDR3 length: 14 residues. Germline trimming cut 6 bases from V and 0 bases from J; bases unmatched to any gene: 4. CDR1 and CDR2 (germline): WNHNN, SYGVQD (reference sequence). This CDR3 reads CASSADRTNYGYTF. The DNA of the CDR3 is TGCGCCAGCAGCGCGGACAGGACTAACTATGGCTACACCTTC.

V is TRBV2 and J is TRBJ2-7, with 9 bases identical to TRBD1. This CDR3 has 12 amino acids. V dropped 7 bases and J dropped 7; count of bases not matched to a gene: 5. Germline V CDR1 and CDR2: SNHLY, FYNNEI. CDR3 sequence reads: CASIQGAWEQYF. The CDR3 nucleotides read TGTGCCAGCATACAGGGGGCGTGGGAGCAGTACTTC.

This chain links TRBV7-6 with TRBJ1-4, with D maybe TRBD1 (6 bases). The CDR3 loop spans 13 amino acids. The V gene's germline CDR1 is SGHVS and CDR2 FNYEAQ. The ends were cut back, 5 bases at V and 8 bases at J, with 12 bases in the middle. The CDR3 sequence is CASSPSRGEKLFF. The CDR3 bases are TGTGCCAGCAGCCCGAGCAGGGGAGAAAAACTGTTTTTT.

The table lists this clone with a count of one. The gene calls are TRBV5-8 and TRBJ2-2; TRBD2 might be the D (6 bases). The CDR3 is made up of 15 amino acids. Germline V gene data show CDR1 as SGHTS and CDR2 as YDEGEE. V lost 5 bases, J lost 7 bases, and 18 bases lay in between. The DNA for the CDR3 is TGTGCCAGCAGAGCCACTAGCCTAACAAACGGGGAGCTGTTTTTT. It codes for CASRATSLTNGELFF.

The chain employs TRBV7-9 and TRBJ1-4, with TRBD1 as a possible D gene (5 bases). The CDR3 totals 15 residues. V lost 0 bases and J 7 bases, leaving 12 bases between the germline ends. Germline V gene sequence: CDR1 SEHNR, CDR2 FQNEAQ (reference sequence). The CDR3 sequence: CASSLASGYPEKLFF. The CDR3 DNA follows: TGTGCCAGCAGCTTAGCCTCAGGGTACCCTGAAAAACTGTTTTTT.

The rearrangement links TRBV7-9 to TRBJ2-3; D uncertain. Per the germline V gene, CDR1 is SEHNR and CDR2 is FQNEAQ (reference sequence). CDR3 length equals 13 residues. The V end lost 0 bases, the J end lost 3 bases, and 4 bases lay between the germline ends. The CDR3 reads CASSLASTDTQYF. The CDR3 nucleotides read TGTGCCAGCAGCTTAGCGTCGACAGATACGCAGTATTTT.

On this clone itself: An end of the junction does not agree with germline; a read error may underlie this. The J gene is TRBJ1-6, the V gene TRBV6-1; 8 bases align to TRBD1. The V gene's germline CDR1 is MNHNS and CDR2 SASEGT. The CDR3 has 15 residues. CDR3 in amino acids: CASSRGDRYSSPLHF. In DNA, the CDR3 is TGTGCCAGCAGTCGTGGGGACAGGTATAGTTCACCCCTCCACTTT.

The CDR3 DNA reads as TGTGCCAGCAGTTACTCTCGGGACAGGGCCTACGAGCAGTACTTC. This encodes CASSYSRDRAYEQYF. The V and J genes are TRBV6-5 and TRBJ2-7; 9 nucleotides match TRBD1. The CDR3 sequence is 15 residues long. V shed 0 bases, J shed 2 bases, and the junction held 2 bases outside the gene matches. Germline V lookup: CDR1 MNHEY, CDR2 SVGAGI.

The CDR3 region is CASSPKWGGEQYF. The CDR3 DNA sequence: TGCGCCAGCAGCCCTAAGTGGGGAGGCGAGCAGTACTTC. V gene TRBV4-3 combines with J gene TRBJ2-7, with D maybe TRBD2 (6 bases). Germline CDR1 is LGHNA and CDR2 is YSLEER. V gave up 4 bases and J gave up 6 bases, with 13 bases separating them. This CDR3 region has 13 residues.

This chain links TRBV5-4 with TRBJ2-5; D is perhaps TRBD1 (5 bases). CDR3 length: 13 residues. Germline CDR1 SGHNT, CDR2 YYREEE (reference sequence). V shed 2 bases and J shed 2 bases, with 7 bases lying between them. The CDR3: CASSFRGQETQYF. The CDR3 nucleotides are TGTGCCAGCAGCTTTAGGGGACAAGAGACCCAGTACTTC.

The table lists this clone with a few counts. This chain links TRBV7-9 with TRBJ2-1, with D perhaps matching TRBD1 (6 bases). Trimming cost V 5 bases and J 7 bases, with 18 bases left between them. This CDR3 has 15 residues. CDR1 and CDR2 from the germline V gene are SEHNR and FQNEAQ (reference sequence). The DNA of the CDR3 is TGTGCCAGCAGCCTCGGGAACAGGGATATGAATGAGCAGTTCTTC. This codes for CASSLGNRDMNEQFF.

The chain combines TRBV29-1 with TRBJ2-7; 10 nucleotides agree with TRBD1. The CDR3 totals 15 residues. The V gene end was trimmed by 5 bases and the J gene end by 5 bases; junction bases not matched to a gene: 12. CDR1 is SQVTM, CDR2 ANQGSEA, per germline. The DNA for the CDR3 is TGCAGCGTTCCTAAACCGGGACAGGGGATCCACGAGCAGTACTTC. This sequence encodes CSVPKPGQGIHEQYF.

The rearrangement links TRBV19 to TRBJ1-3; no clear D. V lost 9 bases, J lost 0 bases, and 9 bases lay in between. The CDR3 totals 13 residues. CDR1 is LNHDA and CDR2 is SQIVND in the germline V gene (reference sequence). The CDR3 DNA follows: TGTGCCAGCAGACTTGCCTCTGGAAACACCATATATTTT. Its protein product is CASRLASGNTIYF.

The V and J genes are TRBV7-6 and TRBJ2-7, with TRBD2 matching 8 bases. The CDR3 extends over 15 amino acids. With V trimmed by 5 bases and J by 6 bases, 12 bases remained unmatched. From germline, CDR1 is SGHVS and CDR2 FNYEAQ. CDR3 region: CASSPRTGTSPEQYF. The DNA of the CDR3 is TGTGCCAGCAGCCCTAGAACCGGGACTAGTCCCGAGCAGTACTTC.

This rearrangement joins TRBV19 to TRBJ1-2, with TRBD1 identical over 12 bases. The CDR3 is 15 residues long. In germline, CDR1 is LNHDA, CDR2 SQIVND (reference sequence). V lost 5 bases and J lost 7; bases outside the gene matches: 8. The CDR3, as DNA: TGTGCCAGTAGTGCCCGGGACAGGGGGCGCGGTGGCTACACCTTC. Protein sequence: CASSARDRGRGGYTF.

The chain has TRBV19 and TRBJ2-2; possibly TRBD2 for D (6 bases). Germline V gene sequence: CDR1 LNHDA, CDR2 SQIVND (reference sequence). Trimming shortened V by 7 bases and J by 3 bases, and 18 bases separated the two germline ends. The CDR3 has 16 residues. The chain's CDR3 is CASTTAGIMDTGELFF. CDR3 bases: TGTGCCAGTACGACGGCGGGGATAATGGACACCGGGGAGCTGTTTTTT.

The chain recombines TRBV2 with TRBJ1-2; D is perhaps TRBD1 (5 bases). Trimming pared 7 bases from V and 2 bases from J, leaving 11 bases between. Germline V CDR1 and CDR2: SNHLY, FYNNEI. The length of the CDR3 is 13 residues. The CDR3 region is CASKGNSNYGYTF. The CDR3 nucleotides read TGTGCCAGCAAGGGGAACAGCAACTATGGCTACACCTTC.

This chain links TRBV7-7 with TRBJ2-5; possibly TRBD2 for D (7 bases). V was pared by 5 bases and J by 2 bases, with 18 bases between. The CDR3 length is 16 residues. Per germline, CDR1 SSHAT and CDR2 FNYEAQ (reference sequence). The DNA of the CDR3 is TGTGCCAGCAGCCCGGTGGCGGGGGCCATACAAGAGACCCAGTACTTC. Amino acids: CASSPVAGAIQETQYF.

V and J are TRBV2 and TRBJ2-7; a weak D match, TRBD1 (5 bases). Per the germline V gene, CDR1 is SNHLY and CDR2 is FYNNEI. The V end was cut by 9 bases, the J end by 3 bases, with 18 bases between. This CDR3 has 14 residues. The CDR3 nucleotides read TGTGCCAGTCCGACAGTTCCACTGGACTACGAGCAGTACTTC. Amino acids: CASPTVPLDYEQYF.

The sample holds one count of this clone. The chain couples TRBV6-5 to TRBJ1-6; TRBD1 matches at 7 bases. V trimming: 7 bases; J trimming: 7 bases; junction bases outside the gene matches: 4. Per the germline V gene, CDR1 is MNHEY and CDR2 is SVGAGI. The CDR3 length is 13 residues. As DNA, the CDR3 is TGTGCCAGCATGGGACAGTCCAATTCACCCCTCCACTTT. This translates into CASMGQSNSPLHF.